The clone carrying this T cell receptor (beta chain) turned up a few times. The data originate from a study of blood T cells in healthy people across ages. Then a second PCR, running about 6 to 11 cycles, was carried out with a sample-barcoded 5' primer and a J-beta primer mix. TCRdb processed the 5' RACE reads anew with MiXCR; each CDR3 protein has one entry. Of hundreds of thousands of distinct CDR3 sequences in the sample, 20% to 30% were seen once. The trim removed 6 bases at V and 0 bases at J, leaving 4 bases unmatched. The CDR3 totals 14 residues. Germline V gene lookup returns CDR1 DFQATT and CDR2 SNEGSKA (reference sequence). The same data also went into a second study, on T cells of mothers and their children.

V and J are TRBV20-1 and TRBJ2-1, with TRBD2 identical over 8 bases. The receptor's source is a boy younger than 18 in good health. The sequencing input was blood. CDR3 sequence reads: CSALTSGSYNEQFF. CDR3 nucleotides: TGCAGTGCACTTACTAGCGGCTCCTACAATGAGCAGTTCTTC.